Presented here are 17 T cell receptor beta chains from one specimen sequenced in a study of human T cells and chemical hapten exposure. Time point described: patch test 2, 6 weeks after DPC sensitization. Described treatment: therapeutic diphenylcyclopropenone sensitization with weekly scalp DPC. In TCRdb, the RACE reads were re-called with MiXCR into one record per CDR3 protein. Of 330,000 or so distinct CDR3 sequences listed, 6% to 7% are singletons. Material: whole blood, obtained in connection with sensitization to the hapten diphenylcyclopropenone (DPC). Receptors were obtained from a woman aged 18 to 35 with alopecia areata. Some clones in this sample may be carry-over from other donors' samples.

In this sample, this clonotype turned up a few times. The V call is TRBV10-3, the J call TRBJ1-5; no clear D. CDR3 size: 10 residues. Germline CDR1 and CDR2: ENHRY and SYGVKD. V was shortened by 11 bases and J by 9 bases, with 11 bases between the two germline ends. Here the CDR3 reads CAVKEGPQHF. Here the CDR3 DNA reads TGTGCCGTCAAGGAAGGGCCCCAGCATTTT.

This clonotype was seen repeatedly, ten times or more. This chain links TRBV28 with TRBJ1-2, with D possibly TRBD1 on 5 matching bases. This CDR3 is 12 amino acids long. Between the trimmed V and J ends, which lost 5 bases and 8 bases, there was a span of 12 bases. CDR1 is MDHEN, CDR2 SYDVKM, per germline. As DNA, the CDR3 is TGTGCCAGCAGTCCTCAAAAGGGGGGCTACACCTTC. This codes for CASSPQKGGYTF.

This clonotype was observed at least ten times. The chain has TRBV20-1 and TRBJ1-3; 7 bases align to TRBD1. The germline CDR1 and CDR2 sequences are DFQATT and SNEGSKA (reference sequence). V trimming: 1 base; J trimming: 4 bases; junction bases outside the gene matches: 13. This CDR3 region has 17 residues. The CDR3: CSARAPGTAGVGNTIYF. The CDR3 DNA is TGCAGTGCTAGAGCTCCCGGGACAGCTGGTGTAGGAAACACCATATATTTT.

This clonotype was detected ten times or more. The genes are TRBV5-1 and TRBJ1-4; 10 bases map to TRBD1. The length of the CDR3 is 19 residues. Germline V gene lookup returns CDR1 SGHRS and CDR2 YFSETQ. The ends lost 0 bases at V and 0 bases at J; junction bases unmatched: 8. The CDR3 loop reads CASSLGRTGGPATNEKLFF. The CDR3 nucleotides are TGCGCCAGCAGCTTGGGCCGGACAGGGGGGCCTGCAACTAATGAAAAACTGTTTTTT.

The chain recombines TRBV6-2 or TRBV6-3 with TRBJ2-7; TRBD1 might be the D (6 bases). The CDR3 covers 13 residues. Germline values: CDR1 MNHEY, CDR2 SVGEGT. V lost 3 bases, J lost 3 bases, and 9 bases lay in between. The CDR3 spells CASSYTGNYEQYF. In DNA form, the CDR3 reads TGTGCCAGCAGTTATACAGGGAACTACGAGCAGTACTTC.

In this sample, this clonotype turned up a few times. The chain employs TRBV10-3 and TRBJ2-2; 8 nucleotides match TRBD1. The ends lost 10 bases at V and 6 bases at J; junction bases unmatched: 7. Germline V gene lookup returns CDR1 ENHRY and CDR2 SYGVKD. The CDR3 consists of 13 residues. This CDR3 is CATAGQGSGELFF. The CDR3 nucleotides read TGTGCCACCGCTGGACAGGGTTCCGGGGAGCTGTTTTTT.

This clonotype occurred many times. This chain links TRBV7-2 with TRBJ2-3, with D perhaps TRBD1 or TRBD2 (5 bases each). Trimming pared 3 bases from V and 0 bases from J, leaving 10 bases between. The CDR3 sequence is 15 residues long. Germline values: CDR1 SGHTA, CDR2 FQGNSA. CDR3 DNA: TGTGCCAGCAGCTTTTCTGGGGGTAGCACAGATACGCAGTATTTT. Its protein is CASSFSGGSTDTQYF.

This clonotype appeared a few times. This rearrangement joins TRBV5-1 to TRBJ2-3, with D uncertain. Germline CDR1 reads SGHRS; CDR2 reads YFSETQ. Trimming took off 3 bases at V and 3 bases at J, with 14 bases between the two ends. The CDR3 covers 15 residues. In DNA form, the CDR3 reads TGCGCCAGCAGCTCGTCGGACCTACATACAGATACGCAGTATTTT. Its protein product is CASSSSDLHTDTQYF.

This sequence joins TRBV20-1 and TRBJ2-1; 7 positions match TRBD2. CDR1 is DFQATT and CDR2 is SNEGSKA in the germline V gene (reference sequence). CDR3 length equals 14 residues. The CDR3 reads CSVAGGGPYNEQFF. CDR3 nucleotide sequence: TGCAGCGTCGCCGGCGGGGGACCGTACAATGAGCAGTTCTTC.

The genes are TRBV27 and TRBJ1-1; weak D call: TRBD1 (5 bases). Deletions cut 2 bases from V and 4 bases from J, with 11 bases between. The germline gives CDR1 MNHEY, CDR2 SMNVEV (reference sequence). CDR3 length: 14 residues. CDR3 sequence (DNA): TGTGCCAGCAGTTTAACCCCGAGGGGCACTGAAGCTTTCTTT. Translated, it gives CASSLTPRGTEAFF.

The table lists this clonotype with many counts. This chain links TRBV5-1 with TRBJ1-1; a weak D match, TRBD1 (5 bases). This CDR3 is 15 amino acids long. Trimming took 2 bases from V and 2 from J, leaving 13 bases between them. CDR1 and CDR2 from the germline V gene are SGHRS and YFSETQ. The DNA of the CDR3 is TGCGCCAGCAGCTTTATGCCCCGGGGCAACACTGAAGCTTTCTTT. Protein: CASSFMPRGNTEAFF.

J is TRBJ2-1 and V is TRBV9; 9 positions agree with TRBD1. CDR1 SGDLS and CDR2 YYNGEE come from the germline V gene. V shed 2 bases and J 2 bases; nucleotides not matched to a gene: 8. The CDR3 totals 17 residues. CDR3 nucleotides: TGTGCCAGCAGCGTCACCGGGACAGGGATAACCTACAATGAGCAGTTCTTC. Translated, it gives CASSVTGTGITYNEQFF.

A few counts support this clonotype. The V call is TRBV6-1, the J call TRBJ1-6; D remains unclear. CDR3 length: 11 amino acids. Between the trimmed V and J ends, which lost 6 bases and 13 bases, there was a span of 10 bases. Looked up from germline, CDR1 is MNHNS and CDR2 is SASEGT. The CDR3, as DNA: TGTGCCAGCAGGGCACATTACCCCCTCCACTTT. Its protein product is CASRAHYPLHF.

This chain joins TRBV3-1 and TRBJ2-1; D call uncertain. Per the germline V gene, CDR1 is LGHDT and CDR2 is YNNKEL (reference sequence). V lost 0 bases, J lost 0 bases, and 6 bases lay in between. The CDR3 length is 15 residues. The CDR3 here is CASSQEASSYNEQFF. The DNA for the CDR3 is TGTGCCAGCAGCCAAGAGGCTAGCTCCTACAATGAGCAGTTCTTC.

In this sample, this clonotype turned up a few times. The rearrangement links TRBV6-5 to TRBJ2-2, with 12 bases identical to TRBD2. This CDR3 has 17 amino acids. The ends lost 5 bases at V and 1 base at J; junction bases unmatched: 5. Germline V CDR1 and CDR2: MNHEY, SVGAGI. The CDR3 loop reads CASSLAGGPGNTGELFF. The CDR3 DNA reads as TGTGCCAGCAGTCTAGCGGGGGGGCCGGGGAACACCGGGGAGCTGTTTTTT.

This clonotype was counted a few times. CDR3 sequence: CASSLFRVLNTEAFF. DNA for the CDR3: TGTGCCAGCAGTTTATTCCGGGTATTGAACACTGAAGCTTTCTTT. The chain uses TRBV28 and TRBJ1-1; D remains unclear. Trimming left V 1 base short and J 0 bases short, with 9 bases between. CDR1 is MDHEN, CDR2 SYDVKM, per germline. This CDR3 is built from 15 residues.

There are a few counts of this clonotype. The chain uses TRBV28 and TRBJ2-2; D might be TRBD2 (6 bases). With 6 bases removed from V and 3 bases from J, the gap between germline ends came to 11 bases. The germline V gene encodes CDR1 MDHEN and CDR2 SYDVKM. The CDR3 sequence is 14 residues long. CDR3 sequence: CASSVTGDTGELFF. The DNA for the CDR3 is TGTGCCAGCAGCGTAACGGGGGACACCGGGGAGCTGTTTTTT.